A single sample is the source of the 3 T cell receptor beta chains below, sequenced in a study of memory CD4+ T cells and cytomegalovirus serostatus (dated by TCRdb to between 2019 and 2020). A FACSAria II was used to sort memory CD4+ T cells, defined as single viable CD3+CD4+CD8-CD45RO+ cells. Library generation was performed with the immunoSEQ multiplex PCR assay. Sourced from immuneACCESS, this table was stored by TCRdb with only in-frame sequences that have V and J called. A share of the clones is absent; for the studies checked, an unresolved V gene accounts for under half, and the remainder has no known explanation. This sample gives approximately 47,000 clones in total; around 80% of them show up just once. Together, the top ten hold 0.6% to 0.9% of the sample. Sequencing used memory CD4+ T cells from blood. These receptor sequences come from an adult in good health and CMV-seronegative.

The sample holds a few counts of this clone. This sequence joins TRBV27 and TRBJ1-1; D is unresolved. The CDR3 runs to 13 residues. Germline V gives CDR1 MNHEY, CDR2 SMNVEV (reference sequence). V was pared by 2 bases and J by 1 base, with 5 bases between. CDR3 sequence reads: CASSLTPNTEAFF. CDR3 sequence (DNA): TGTGCCAGCAGTTTAACCCCGAACACTGAAGCTTTCTTT.

V gene TRBV7-9 combines with J gene TRBJ2-7; 7 bases line up with TRBD2. CDR1 and CDR2 from the germline V gene are SEHNR and FQNEAQ (reference sequence). The CDR3 length is 16 residues. After removal of 5 bases from V and 2 bases from J, the junction contained 12 bases not matched to a gene. The CDR3 here is CASSDTPGGSAYEQYF. CDR3 sequence (DNA): TGTGCCAGCAGCGATACCCCGGGAGGTAGCGCCTACGAGCAGTACTTC.

This clone has just one count. The V and J genes are TRBV5-1 and TRBJ2-3, with D perhaps TRBD1 (6 bases). From germline, CDR1 is SGHRS and CDR2 YFSETQ. Trimming shortened V by 1 base and J by 5 bases, and 11 bases separated the two germline ends. The CDR3 is 14 residues long. CDR3 coding DNA: TGCGCCAGCAGCTTGCAACAGGGTGGAGATACGCAGTATTTT. Translated, it gives CASSLQQGGDTQYF.